These 17 T cell receptor beta chains came from one sample sequenced in a study of identical twins. MiXCR was run by TCRdb on the 5' RACE reads, yielding one entry per CDR3 protein. The sample holds more than 400,000 distinct CDR3 sequences, 15% seen once. This same sample was also taken into another study, of yellow fever vaccine responses in identical twins.

Material: CD4+ T cells sorted from blood. Every receptor here comes from a woman younger than 30 in good health.

This clonotype was counted many times. V is TRBV12-3 or TRBV12-4 and J is TRBJ2-5; TRBD2 agrees at 10 bases. The V segment lost 6 bases and the J segment 3 bases; nucleotides outside the gene matches: 4. The CDR3 runs to 14 residues. The CDR3 loop reads CASRSSGGKETQYF. The CDR3 DNA follows: TGTGCCAGCAGATCTAGCGGGGGTAAAGAGACCCAGTACTTC.

V usage is TRBV28 and J usage is TRBJ2-1, with D possibly TRBD2 on 6 matching bases. The germline V gene has CDR1 MDHEN and CDR2 SYDVKM. Trimming cost V 8 bases and J 7 bases, with 15 bases left between them. This CDR3 comprises 13 residues. DNA of the CDR3: TGTGCCAGCGAAAAGGGACTCGGGAATGAGCAGTTCTTC. This encodes CASEKGLGNEQFF.

This clonotype occurred a few times. The chain has TRBV20-1 and TRBJ2-3, with 10 bases that match TRBD2. This CDR3 has 15 amino acids. The ends lost 6 bases at V and 4 bases at J; junction bases unmatched: 10. Germline V gives CDR1 DFQATT, CDR2 SNEGSKA (reference sequence). DNA of the CDR3: TGCAGTGCCAATCCCGGGACTAGCGTTTCAGATACGCAGTATTTT. This codes for CSANPGTSVSDTQYF.

This clonotype has just a few counts. The rearrangement joins TRBV20-1 to TRBJ2-5, with D uncertain. The germline V gene encodes CDR1 DFQATT and CDR2 SNEGSKA (reference sequence). This CDR3 comprises 16 residues. The V end was cut by 0 bases, the J end by 3 bases, with 17 bases between. CDR3 region: CSARDDDATLKETQYF. The CDR3 DNA follows: TGCAGTGCTAGAGATGATGACGCCACCCTTAAAGAGACCCAGTACTTC.

This clonotype has at least ten counts. The chain couples TRBV11-1 to TRBJ2-1; 13 nucleotides align to TRBD2. This CDR3 contains 18 residues. With 1 base clipped from V and 5 bases from J, the junction kept 8 bases outside the gene matches. In germline, CDR1 is SGHAT, CDR2 FQDESV (reference sequence). The CDR3 region is CASSLGLAGGPRNNEQFF. The CDR3 bases are TGTGCCAGCAGCTTAGGACTAGCGGGGGGCCCAAGAAACAATGAGCAGTTCTTC.

The chain is built from TRBV12-3 or TRBV12-4 and TRBJ2-1; 9 bases agree with TRBD1. CDR3 length equals 18 residues. The ends lost 7 bases at V and 2 bases at J; junction bases unmatched: 15. CDR3 protein: CASNPGTGIWGAYNEQFF. The CDR3 nucleotides read TGTGCCAGCAACCCCGGGACAGGGATTTGGGGGGCCTACAATGAGCAGTTCTTC.

The rearrangement links TRBV2 to TRBJ2-5; 7 nucleotides line up with TRBD2. CDR1 and CDR2 from the germline V gene are SNHLY and FYNNEI. The CDR3 runs 16 residues. The V gene end was trimmed by 5 bases and the J gene end by 2 bases; junction bases not matched to a gene: 11. The CDR3 DNA reads as TGTGCCAGCAGTCATCGTGGGACTACCATACAAGAGACCCAGTACTTC. Its translation: CASSHRGTTIQETQYF.

This clonotype occurred a few times. The V gene is TRBV5-1, the J gene TRBJ2-1, with TRBD2 matching 10 bases. Germline CDR1 and CDR2: SGHRS and YFSETQ. This CDR3 has 16 residues. V shed 1 base, J shed 4 bases, and the junction held 5 bases outside the gene matches. The CDR3 nucleotides are TGCGCCAGCAGCTTGCTGCTAGCGGGGGAATACAATGAGCAGTTCTTC. The encoded protein is CASSLLLAGEYNEQFF.

This chain links TRBV3-1 with TRBJ1-5; no reliable D call. There are 14 residues in the CDR3. Trimming left V 0 bases short and J 4 bases short, with 7 bases between. Germline loops: CDR1 LGHDT, CDR2 YNNKEL (reference sequence). CDR3 sequence reads: CASSQERQNQPQHF. As DNA, the CDR3 is TGTGCCAGCAGCCAAGAACGGCAGAATCAGCCCCAGCATTTT.

As concerns this clonotype: A much larger clone lies a single base off, so this may be a read error. The gene calls are TRBV4-1 and TRBJ1-6; D gene uncertain. The CDR3 loop spans 14 amino acids. Germline CDR1 MGHRA, CDR2 YSYEKL. Trimming pared 0 bases from V and 5 bases from J, leaving 5 bases between. Written as DNA, the CDR3 is TGCGCCAGCAGCCAAGAACAGAATAATTCACCCCTCCACTTT. It encodes CASSQEQNNSPLHF.

This clonotype was seen only a few times. This chain uses TRBV6-1 with TRBJ1-6; D gene uncertain. Germline V lookup: CDR1 MNHNS, CDR2 SASEGT. CDR3 length: 15 amino acids. The V gene lost 6 bases and the J gene lost 4 bases, with 13 bases spanning the gap. The CDR3 here is CASSRLDGYNSPLHF. CDR3 bases: TGTGCCAGCAGCCGTCTTGACGGGTATAATTCACCCCTCCACTTT.

This chain connects TRBV6-1 to TRBJ2-3; D is perhaps TRBD2 (6 bases). V dropped 6 bases and J dropped 0 bases, with 16 bases sitting between them. This CDR3 contains 16 residues. Germline CDR1 and CDR2: MNHNS and SASEGT. The CDR3 protein is CASRALIGSSTDTQYF. CDR3 nucleotides: TGTGCCAGCAGGGCCCTAATCGGGAGTAGCACAGATACGCAGTATTTT.

The rearrangement uses TRBV10-2 and TRBJ2-3; possibly TRBD2 for D (5 bases). CDR1 WSHSY and CDR2 SAAADI come from the germline V gene. The CDR3 consists of 16 residues. Trimming shortened V by 2 bases and J by 1 base, and 13 bases separated the two germline ends. CDR3 nucleotide sequence: TGCGCCAGCAGTGAGCTCCAGCGGAGAGGCACAGATACGCAGTATTTT. Residues: CASSELQRRGTDTQYF.

The chain joins TRBV7-9 to TRBJ2-3; D is possibly TRBD2 (6 bases). The CDR3 extends over 17 amino acids. Trimming left V 10 bases short and J 6 bases short, with 29 bases between. Germline assignment: CDR1 SEHNR and CDR2 FQNEAQ (reference sequence). CDR3 coding DNA: TGTGCCATGAGCCCGGGGTTGTCGGGAGCATTGAAGGATACGCAGTATTTT. It codes for CAMSPGLSGALKDTQYF.

CDR3 amino acids: CASSQVVVTGDRYTDTQYF. CDR3 nucleotides: TGTGCCAGCAGCCAAGTCGTAGTGACGGGGGACCGGTACACAGATACGCAGTATTTT. This chain links TRBV3-1 with TRBJ2-3, with a weak D call TRBD2 (6 bases). This CDR3 has 19 residues. CDR1 and CDR2 (germline): LGHDT, YNNKEL (reference sequence). V gave up 1 base and J gave up 2 bases, with 22 bases separating them.

This clonotype was observed a few times. The chain combines TRBV2 with TRBJ2-3; D is possibly TRBD1 (5 bases). From germline, CDR1 is SNHLY and CDR2 FYNNEI. The V end lost 3 bases, the J end lost 0 bases, and 7 bases lay between the germline ends. The CDR3 length is 14 residues. CDR3 coding DNA: TGTGCCAGCAGTGACAGGGTCAGCACAGATACGCAGTATTTT. This gives the protein CASSDRVSTDTQYF.

This clonotype was counted many times. The chain combines TRBV12-3 or TRBV12-4 with TRBJ1-5; TRBD1 agrees at 9 bases. V lost 5 bases to trimming and J lost 4 bases; unmatched junction nucleotides: 6. The CDR3 totals 15 residues. The CDR3 nucleotides are TGTGCCAGCAGTCCGGGACAGGGAAGGAATCAGCCCCAGCATTTT. It yields the protein CASSPGQGRNQPQHF.